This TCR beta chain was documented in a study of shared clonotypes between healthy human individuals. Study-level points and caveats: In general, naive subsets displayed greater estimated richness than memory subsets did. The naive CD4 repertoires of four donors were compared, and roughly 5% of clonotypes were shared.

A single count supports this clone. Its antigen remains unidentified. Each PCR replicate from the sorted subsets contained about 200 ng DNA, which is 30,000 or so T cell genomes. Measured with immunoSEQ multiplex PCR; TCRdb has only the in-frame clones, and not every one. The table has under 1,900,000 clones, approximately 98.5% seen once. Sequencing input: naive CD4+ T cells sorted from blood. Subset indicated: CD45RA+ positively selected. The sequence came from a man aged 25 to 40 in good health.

This CDR3 is CASSYSWTSSYEQYF. The CDR3 DNA reads TGTGCCAGCAGTTACTCCTGGACTAGTAGCTACGAGCAGTACTTC. This chain joins TRBV6-5 and TRBJ2-7, with 7 bases fitting TRBD2. V dropped 0 bases and J dropped 3; count of bases not matched to a gene: 5. The CDR3 has 15 amino acids. Looked up from germline, CDR1 is MNHEY and CDR2 is SVGAGI.